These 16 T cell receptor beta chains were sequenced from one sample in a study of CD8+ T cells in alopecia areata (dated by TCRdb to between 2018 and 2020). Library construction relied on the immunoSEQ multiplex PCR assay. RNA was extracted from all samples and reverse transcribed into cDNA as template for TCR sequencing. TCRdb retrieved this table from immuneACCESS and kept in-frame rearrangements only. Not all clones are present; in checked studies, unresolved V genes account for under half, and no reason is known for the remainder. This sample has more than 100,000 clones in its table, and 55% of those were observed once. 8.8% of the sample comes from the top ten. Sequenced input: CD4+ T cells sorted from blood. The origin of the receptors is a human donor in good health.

CDR3 region: CASSFGRGNSPLHF. CDR3 in DNA: TGCGCCAGCAGCTTTGGCAGGGGCAATTCACCCCTCCACTTT. The chain links TRBV5-1 to TRBJ1-6; D might be TRBD1 (6 bases). Germline CDR1 reads SGHRS; CDR2 reads YFSETQ. V gave up 2 bases and J gave up 7 bases, with 10 bases separating them. There are 14 residues in the CDR3.

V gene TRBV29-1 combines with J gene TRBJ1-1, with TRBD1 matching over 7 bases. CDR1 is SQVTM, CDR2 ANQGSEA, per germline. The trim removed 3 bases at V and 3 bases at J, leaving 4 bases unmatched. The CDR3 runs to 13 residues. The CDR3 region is CSVEGQTDTEAFF. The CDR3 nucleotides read TGCAGCGTTGAGGGACAGACCGACACTGAAGCTTTCTTT.

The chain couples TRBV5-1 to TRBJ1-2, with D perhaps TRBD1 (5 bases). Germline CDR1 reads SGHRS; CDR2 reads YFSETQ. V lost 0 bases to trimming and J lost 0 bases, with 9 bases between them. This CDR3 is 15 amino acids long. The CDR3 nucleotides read TGCGCCAGCAGCTTGGTAGGGGATCCTAACTATGGCTACACCTTC. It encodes CASSLVGDPNYGYTF.

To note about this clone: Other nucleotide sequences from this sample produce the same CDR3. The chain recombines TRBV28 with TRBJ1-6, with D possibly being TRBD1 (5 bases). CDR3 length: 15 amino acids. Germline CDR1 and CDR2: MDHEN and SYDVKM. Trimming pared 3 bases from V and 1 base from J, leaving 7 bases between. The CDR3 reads CASSFGGSYNSPLHF. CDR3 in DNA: TGTGCCAGCAGTTTTGGGGGATCCTATAATTCACCCCTCCACTTT.

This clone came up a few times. CDR3 region: CASSQDSDRNQETQYF. CDR3 nucleotides: TGCGCCAGCAGCCAAGATTCGGACAGGAACCAAGAGACCCAGTACTTC. V and J are TRBV4-3 and TRBJ2-5; 7 nucleotides agree with TRBD1. The CDR3 contains 16 residues. Germline V gene data show CDR1 as LGHNA and CDR2 as YSLEER. The J segment lost 0 bases and the V segment lost 0 bases, leaving 4 bases of the junction unmatched.

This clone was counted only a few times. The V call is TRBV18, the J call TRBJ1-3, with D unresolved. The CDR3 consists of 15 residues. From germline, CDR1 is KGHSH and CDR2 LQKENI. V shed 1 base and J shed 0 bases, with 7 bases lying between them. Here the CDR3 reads CASSPQENSGNTIYF. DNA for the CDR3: TGTGCCAGCTCACCACAGGAGAACTCTGGAAACACCATATATTTT.

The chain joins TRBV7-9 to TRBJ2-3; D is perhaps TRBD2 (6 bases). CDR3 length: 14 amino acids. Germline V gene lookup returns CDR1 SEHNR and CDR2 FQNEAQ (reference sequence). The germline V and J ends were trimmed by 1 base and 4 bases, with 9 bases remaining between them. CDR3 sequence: CASSLVGGPDTQYF. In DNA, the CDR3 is TGTGCCAGCAGCTTAGTGGGGGGACCAGATACGCAGTATTTT.

The CDR3 sequence: CASSVLLGSEQYF. The CDR3 DNA sequence: TGTGCCAGCAGTGTGTTGTTGGGGTCCGAGCAGTACTTC. V gene TRBV25-1 combines with J gene TRBJ2-7; D unclear. Germline CDR1 reads MGHDK; CDR2 reads SYGVNS. The CDR3 runs to 13 residues. Trimming shortened V by 4 bases and J by 6 bases, and 13 bases separated the two germline ends.

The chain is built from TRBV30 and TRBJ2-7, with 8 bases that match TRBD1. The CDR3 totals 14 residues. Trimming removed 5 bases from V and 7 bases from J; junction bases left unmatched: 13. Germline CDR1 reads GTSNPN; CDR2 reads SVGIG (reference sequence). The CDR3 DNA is TGTGCCTGGGACAGGGGCCTTAGTTCCCCAGAGCAGTACTTC. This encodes CAWDRGLSSPEQYF.

The CDR3 is CASSPMARDAETQYF. In nucleotides, the CDR3 is TGTGCCAGCAGCCCGATGGCCCGGGACGCCGAGACCCAGTACTTC. The J gene is TRBJ2-5, the V gene TRBV7-9, with D possibly called TRBD1 or TRBD2 (5 bases each). Trimming stripped 5 bases from V and 5 bases from J, with 18 bases between. The germline gives CDR1 SEHNR, CDR2 FQNEAQ (reference sequence). This CDR3 is 15 amino acids long. Based on the CDR3 plus reference TRBV7-9 and TRBJ2-5, the full variable domain is DTGVSQNPRHKITKRGQNVTFRCDPISEHNRLYWYRQTLGQGPEFLTYFQNEAQLEKSRLLSDRFSAERPKGSFSTLEIQRTEQGDSAMYLCASSPMARDAETQYFGPGTRLLVL.

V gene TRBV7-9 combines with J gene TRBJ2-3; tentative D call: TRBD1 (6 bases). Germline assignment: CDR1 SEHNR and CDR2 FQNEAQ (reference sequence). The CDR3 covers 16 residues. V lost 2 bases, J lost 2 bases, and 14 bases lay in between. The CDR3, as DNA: TGTGCCAGCAGCTTAAAACGGACAGTGGACACAGATACGCAGTATTTT. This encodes CASSLKRTVDTDTQYF. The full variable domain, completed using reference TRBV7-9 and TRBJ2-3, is DTGVSQNPRHKITKRGQNVTFRCDPISEHNRLYWYRQTLGQGPEFLTYFQNEAQLEKSRLLSDRFSAERPKGSFSTLEIQRTEQGDSAMYLCASSLKRTVDTDTQYFGPGTRLTVL.

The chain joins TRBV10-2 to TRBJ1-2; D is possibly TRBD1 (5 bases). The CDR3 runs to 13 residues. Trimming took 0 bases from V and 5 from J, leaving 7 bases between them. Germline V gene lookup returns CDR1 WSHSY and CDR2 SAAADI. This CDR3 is CASSESSGYGYTF. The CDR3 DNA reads TGCGCCAGCAGTGAGTCGTCAGGGTATGGCTACACCTTC.

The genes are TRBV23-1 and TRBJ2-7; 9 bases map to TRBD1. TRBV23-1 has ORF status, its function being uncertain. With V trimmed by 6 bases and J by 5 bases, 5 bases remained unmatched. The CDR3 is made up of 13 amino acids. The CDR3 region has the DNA TGCGCCAGCAGGACAGGGGGGGTGAACGAGCAGTACTTC. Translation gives CASRTGGVNEQYF.

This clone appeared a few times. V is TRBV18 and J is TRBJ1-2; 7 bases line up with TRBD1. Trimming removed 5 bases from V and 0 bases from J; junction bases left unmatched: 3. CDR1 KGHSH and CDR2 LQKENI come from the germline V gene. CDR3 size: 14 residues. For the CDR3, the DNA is TGTGCCAGCTCATCTCAGGGGGCTAACTATGGCTACACCTTC. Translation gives CASSSQGANYGYTF.

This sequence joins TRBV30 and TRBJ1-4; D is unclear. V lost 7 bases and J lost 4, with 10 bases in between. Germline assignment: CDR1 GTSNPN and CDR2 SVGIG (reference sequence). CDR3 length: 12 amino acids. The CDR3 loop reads CALTAYNEKLFF. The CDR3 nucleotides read TGTGCCTTGACCGCCTATAATGAAAAACTGTTTTTT.

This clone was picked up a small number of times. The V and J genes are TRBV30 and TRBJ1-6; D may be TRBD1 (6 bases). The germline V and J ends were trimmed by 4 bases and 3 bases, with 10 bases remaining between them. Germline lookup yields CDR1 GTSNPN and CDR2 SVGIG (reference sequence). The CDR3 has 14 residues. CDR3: CAWKRTDYNSPLHF. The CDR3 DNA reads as TGTGCCTGGAAGCGGACAGACTATAATTCACCCCTCCACTTT.